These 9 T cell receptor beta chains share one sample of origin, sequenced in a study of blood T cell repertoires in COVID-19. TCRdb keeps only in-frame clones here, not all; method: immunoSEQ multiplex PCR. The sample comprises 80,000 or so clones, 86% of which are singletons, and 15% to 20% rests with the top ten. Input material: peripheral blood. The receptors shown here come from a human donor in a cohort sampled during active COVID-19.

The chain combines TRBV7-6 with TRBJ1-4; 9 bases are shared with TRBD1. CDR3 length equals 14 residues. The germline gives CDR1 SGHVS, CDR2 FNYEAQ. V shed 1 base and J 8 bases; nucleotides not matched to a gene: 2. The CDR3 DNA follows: TGTGCCAGCAGCTTAGGGACAGGGGACGAAAAACTGTTTTTT. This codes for CASSLGTGDEKLFF. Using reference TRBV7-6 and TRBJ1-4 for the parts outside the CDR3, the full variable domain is GAGVSQSPRYKVTKRGQDVALRCDPISGHVSLYWYRQALGQGPEFLTYFNYEAQQDKSGLPNDRFSAERPEGSISTLTIQRTEQRDSAMYRCASSLGTGDEKLFFGSGTQLSVL.

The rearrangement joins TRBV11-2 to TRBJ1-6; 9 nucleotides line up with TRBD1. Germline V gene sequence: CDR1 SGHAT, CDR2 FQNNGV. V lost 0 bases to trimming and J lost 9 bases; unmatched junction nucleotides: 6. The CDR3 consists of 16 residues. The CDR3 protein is CASSLEPGTGLSPLHF. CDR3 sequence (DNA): TGTGCCAGCAGCTTAGAACCCGGGACAGGGCTTTCACCCCTCCACTTT.

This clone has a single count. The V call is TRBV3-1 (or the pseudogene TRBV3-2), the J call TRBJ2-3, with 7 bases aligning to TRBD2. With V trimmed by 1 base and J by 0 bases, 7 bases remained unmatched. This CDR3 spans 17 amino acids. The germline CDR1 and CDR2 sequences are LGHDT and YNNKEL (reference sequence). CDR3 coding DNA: TGTGCCAGCAGCCAAGGGCGGGACTACTATAGCACAGATACGCAGTATTTT. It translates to CASSQGRDYYSTDTQYF.

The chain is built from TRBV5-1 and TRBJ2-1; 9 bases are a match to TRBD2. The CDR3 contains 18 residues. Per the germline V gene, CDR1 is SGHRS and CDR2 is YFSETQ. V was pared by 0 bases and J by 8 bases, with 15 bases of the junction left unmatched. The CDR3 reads CASSLVRDSASGIDEQFF. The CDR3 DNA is TGCGCCAGCAGCTTGGTTAGGGACTCGGCTAGCGGGATTGATGAGCAGTTCTTC.

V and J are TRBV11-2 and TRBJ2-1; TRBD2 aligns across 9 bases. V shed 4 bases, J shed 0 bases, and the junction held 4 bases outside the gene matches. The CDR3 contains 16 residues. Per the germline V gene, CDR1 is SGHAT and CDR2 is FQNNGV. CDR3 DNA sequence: TGTGCCAGCAGCTGGCGGGGGGGGCACTCCTACAATGAGCAGTTCTTC. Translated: CASSWRGGHSYNEQFF.

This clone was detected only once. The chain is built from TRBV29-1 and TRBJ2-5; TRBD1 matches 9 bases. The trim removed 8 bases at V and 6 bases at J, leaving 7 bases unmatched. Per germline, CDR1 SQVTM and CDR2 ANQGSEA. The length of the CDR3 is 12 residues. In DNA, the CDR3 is TGCAGCACCAAACAGGGGGCGCAGACCCAGTACTTC. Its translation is CSTKQGAQTQYF.

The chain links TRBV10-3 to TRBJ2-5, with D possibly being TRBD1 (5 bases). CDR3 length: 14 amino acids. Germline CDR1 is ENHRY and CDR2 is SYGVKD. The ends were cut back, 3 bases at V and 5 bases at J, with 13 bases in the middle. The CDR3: CAISEGRAGETQYF. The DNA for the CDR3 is TGTGCCATCAGTGAAGGCAGGGCCGGGGAGACCCAGTACTTC.

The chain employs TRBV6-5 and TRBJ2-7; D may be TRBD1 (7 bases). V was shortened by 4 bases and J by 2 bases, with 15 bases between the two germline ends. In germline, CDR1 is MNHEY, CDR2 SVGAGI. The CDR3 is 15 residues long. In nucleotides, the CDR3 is TGTGCCAGCAGTTCCGAGGGGGCGGGACCCTACGAGCAGTACTTC. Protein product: CASSSEGAGPYEQYF.

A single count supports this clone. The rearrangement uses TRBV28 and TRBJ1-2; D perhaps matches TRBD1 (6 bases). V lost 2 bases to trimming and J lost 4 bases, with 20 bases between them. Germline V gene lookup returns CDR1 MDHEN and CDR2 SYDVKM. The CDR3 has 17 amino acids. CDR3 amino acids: CASSLLTGALGGYGYTF. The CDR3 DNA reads TGTGCCAGCAGTTTACTGACAGGAGCCCTGGGTGGCTATGGCTACACCTTC.